This T cell receptor beta chain derives from a study of long-term antiretroviral therapy in people with HIV. This clone has just one count. Its matching antigen is unknown. With survey level as its setting, the immunoSEQ assay was v3.0. Profiled with immunoSEQ multiplex PCR; TCRdb holds only in-frame clones, not every one. This sample has roughly 30,000 clones, with over 85% found just once. In germline, CDR1 is SGHDT, CDR2 YYEEEE. The CDR3 runs to 13 residues. Trimming took 2 bases from V and 8 from J, leaving 13 bases between them. Whole-study findings and limits: ART adherence, viral resistance and therapy changes went unrecorded. Collection of the blood took place between the mid-2000s and the late 2010s. The ART regimens in use then may have been less effective than current ones.

The V gene is TRBV5-6, the J gene TRBJ1-2; D call uncertain. The sample here was unsorted PBMCs, taken 1.8 years after starting antiretroviral therapy. This receptor was identified in a woman under 30 with HIV. The CDR3 DNA sequence: TGTGCCAGCAGCTTAACGGGTTCGCAAGGCTACACCTTC. Its translation is CASSLTGSQGYTF.